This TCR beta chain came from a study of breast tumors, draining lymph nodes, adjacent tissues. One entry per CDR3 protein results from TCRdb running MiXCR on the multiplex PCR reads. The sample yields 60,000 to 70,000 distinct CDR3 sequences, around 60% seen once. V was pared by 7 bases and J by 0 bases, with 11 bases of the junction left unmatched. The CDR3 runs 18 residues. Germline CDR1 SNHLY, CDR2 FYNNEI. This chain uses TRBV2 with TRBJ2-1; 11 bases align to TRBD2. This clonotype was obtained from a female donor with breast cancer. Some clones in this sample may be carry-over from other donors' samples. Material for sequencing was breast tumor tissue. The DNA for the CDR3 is TGTGCCAGCAAGTCGGTTAGCGGGAGGGGGAGCTCCTACAATGAGCAGTTCTTC. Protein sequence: CASKSVSGRGSSYNEQFF.